The 24 T cell receptor beta chains presented below share a single source sample, sequenced in a study of T-cell reconstitution after alpha-beta-depleted transplantation in children. During its preparation, the TCRbeta library received unique molecular identifiers. Using its own MiXCR run on the PCR reads, TCRdb lists one record per CDR3 protein. The table lists fewer than 700,000 distinct CDR3 sequences, roughly 23% of them singletons. The sequenced sample was PBMCs, mostly from graft donor cells, obtained 360 days after TCRalphabeta/CD19-depleted stem cell transplant. These receptor sequences come from a boy under two years old who had a stem cell transplant for acute myeloid leukemia, so the T cells may come from the graft donor.

Here the CDR3 reads CSARDRTGGFGAFF. The CDR3 coding sequence is TGCAGTGCTAGAGACCGAACAGGGGGCTTCGGAGCTTTCTTT. This chain connects TRBV20-1 to TRBJ1-1; 9 bases are a match to TRBD1. The CDR3 has 14 residues. The germline V gene encodes CDR1 DFQATT and CDR2 SNEGSKA (reference sequence). V shed 0 bases, J shed 10 bases, and the junction held 9 bases outside the gene matches.

This clonotype was seen ten or more times. The J gene is TRBJ2-1, the V gene TRBV27; perhaps TRBD2 as D (7 bases). The CDR3 has 15 residues. Trimming took off 6 bases at V and 4 bases at J, with 16 bases between the two ends. The germline V gene encodes CDR1 MNHEY and CDR2 SMNVEV (reference sequence). CDR3 DNA sequence: TGTGCCAGCAGACGGGAGGACAGACCGTACAATGAGCAGTTCTTC. It codes for CASRREDRPYNEQFF.

The J gene is TRBJ2-1, the V gene TRBV12-3 or TRBV12-4; tentative D call: TRBD2 (6 bases). This CDR3 has 16 residues. V dropped 0 bases and J dropped 5 bases, with 14 bases sitting between them. The CDR3 sequence is CASSLALSSVHNEQFF. CDR3 nucleotides: TGTGCCAGCAGTTTAGCGCTGTCTAGCGTCCACAATGAGCAGTTCTTC.

The chain carries TRBV20-1 and TRBJ2-3; no firm D call. The CDR3 spans 14 residues. Germline values: CDR1 DFQATT, CDR2 SNEGSKA (reference sequence). V lost 5 bases and J 1 base, leaving 13 bases between the germline ends. CDR3 nucleotide sequence: TGCAGTGCTCAGGACCCTCGGGGCACAGATACGCAGTATTTT. This codes for CSAQDPRGTDTQYF.

This clonotype was counted between two and nine times. In DNA, the CDR3 is TGTGCCACCAGCATTCGGGGGTGGGGGACGGATGTTTACGAGCAGTACTTC. Amino acids: CATSIRGWGTDVYEQYF. The chain combines TRBV15 with TRBJ2-7; D is possibly TRBD2 (6 bases). V was shortened by 4 bases and J by 4 bases, with 23 bases between the two germline ends. Per the germline V gene, CDR1 is LNHNV and CDR2 is YYDKDF (reference sequence). CDR3 size: 17 residues.

This clonotype was seen only once. The chain is built from TRBV12-3 or TRBV12-4 and TRBJ1-5, with 7 nucleotides matching TRBD1. The J segment lost 5 bases and the V segment lost 6 bases, leaving 4 bases of the junction unmatched. The CDR3 is made up of 13 amino acids. The CDR3 bases are TGTGCCAGCAGAGGGGGCTGGGATCAGCCCCAGCATTTT. It specifies CASRGGWDQPQHF.

This chain connects TRBV7-3 to TRBJ2-2; 8 bases are a match to TRBD2. V lost 4 bases to trimming and J lost 4 bases; unmatched junction nucleotides: 2. This CDR3 region has 14 residues. Germline V gene sequence: CDR1 SGHTA, CDR2 FQGTGA. The CDR3 protein is CASSYGTSTGELFF. The CDR3 DNA reads TGTGCCAGCAGCTACGGGACTAGCACCGGGGAGCTGTTTTTT.

The rearrangement uses TRBV6-5 and TRBJ2-2; D gene uncertain. V dropped 0 bases and J dropped 0 bases, with 11 bases sitting between them. The CDR3 length is 17 residues. Germline V gene lookup returns CDR1 MNHEY and CDR2 SVGAGI. The chain's CDR3 is CASSYSVRTTNTGELFF. CDR3 DNA sequence: TGTGCCAGCAGTTACTCGGTTCGGACGACGAACACCGGGGAGCTGTTTTTT.

V and J are TRBV11-2 and TRBJ2-6; possibly TRBD2 for D (7 bases). Germline lookup yields CDR1 SGHAT and CDR2 FQNNGV. There are 16 residues in the CDR3. The V gene lost 5 bases and the J gene lost 0 bases, with 11 bases spanning the gap. The chain's CDR3 is CASSAGATSGANVLTF. In DNA, the CDR3 is TGTGCCAGCAGCGCGGGGGCGACCTCTGGGGCCAACGTCCTGACTTTC.

This clonotype was counted many times. The CDR3 bases are TGTGCCAGCAGTTTGGGGCCTAACTACGAGCAGTACTTC. This codes for CASSLGPNYEQYF. The chain employs TRBV27 and TRBJ2-7; perhaps TRBD1 as D (5 bases). V dropped 3 bases and J dropped 3 bases, with 9 bases sitting between them. This CDR3 is 13 amino acids long. From germline, CDR1 is MNHEY and CDR2 SMNVEV (reference sequence).

This clonotype was counted many times. The rearrangement uses TRBV6-2 or TRBV6-3 and TRBJ2-3, with TRBD2 identical over 8 bases. The ends lost 6 bases at V and 2 bases at J; junction bases unmatched: 4. The CDR3 runs 14 residues. Germline V gene sequence: CDR1 MNHEY, CDR2 SVGEGT. The CDR3 DNA sequence: TGTGCCAGCAGCCTGACTAGCGCCACAGATACGCAGTATTTT. Translating it yields CASSLTSATDTQYF.

This clonotype was counted only a few times. This chain uses TRBV7-9 with TRBJ2-7; 7 nucleotides align to TRBD2. V gave up 7 bases and J gave up 3 bases; unmatched junction bases: 6. Germline lookup yields CDR1 SEHNR and CDR2 FQNEAQ (reference sequence). This CDR3 has 13 amino acids. The CDR3 is CASNHGRGYEQYF. The CDR3 nucleotides read TGTGCCAGCAACCATGGGAGGGGCTACGAGCAGTACTTC. The full variable domain, with the rest looked up from reference TRBV7-9 and TRBJ2-7, is DTGVSQNPRHKITKRGQNVTFRCDPISEHNRLYWYRQTLGQGPEFLTYFQNEAQLEKSRLLSDRFSAERPKGSFSTLEIQRTEQGDSAMYLCASNHGRGYEQYFGPGTRLTVT.

The chain has TRBV7-2 and TRBJ2-7, with unresolved D. Germline V lookup: CDR1 SGHTA, CDR2 FQGNSA. CDR3 length: 16 residues. V lost 1 base, J lost 5 bases, and 18 bases lay in between. The CDR3 protein is CASSLELGRPNHEQYF. The CDR3 nucleotides are TGTGCCAGCAGCTTAGAGCTAGGCAGGCCCAACCACGAGCAGTACTTC. Complete variable domain (other parts from reference TRBV7-2 and TRBJ2-7): GAGVSQSPSNKVTEKGKDVELRCDPISGHTALYWYRQSLGQGLEFLIYFQGNSAPDKSGLPSDRFSAERTGGSVSTLTIQRTQQEDSAVYLCASSLELGRPNHEQYFGPGTRLTVT.

The chain uses TRBV4-3 and TRBJ2-7; D may be TRBD2 (6 bases). CDR1 is LGHNA and CDR2 is YSLEER in the germline V gene. The CDR3 consists of 17 residues. Trimming stripped 0 bases from V and 0 bases from J, with 15 bases between. This chain's CDR3 is CASSQDWEASDSYEQYF. CDR3 DNA sequence: TGCGCCAGCAGCCAAGATTGGGAGGCTAGCGACTCCTACGAGCAGTACTTC.

The chain uses TRBV6-1 and TRBJ1-4; no clear D. The V gene lost 0 bases and the J gene lost 10 bases, with 6 bases spanning the gap. Germline V gene sequence: CDR1 MNHNS, CDR2 SASEGT. The CDR3 is 12 amino acids. In DNA form, the CDR3 reads TGTGCCAGCAGTGAAGCGTATGTAAAACTGTTTTTT. This gives the protein CASSEAYVKLFF.

The chain couples TRBV10-3 to TRBJ2-5, with 11 bases identical to TRBD1. The germline V gene encodes CDR1 ENHRY and CDR2 SYGVKD. V shed 5 bases and J 2 bases; nucleotides not matched to a gene: 4. The CDR3 totals 15 residues. The CDR3 sequence is CAISPGTGGQETQYF. The CDR3 DNA follows: TGTGCCATCAGTCCCGGGACAGGGGGTCAAGAGACCCAGTACTTC.

This sequence joins TRBV4-3 and TRBJ2-5; D might be TRBD1 (5 bases). V lost 0 bases and J 9 bases, leaving 14 bases between the germline ends. This CDR3 spans 14 amino acids. The germline V gene has CDR1 LGHNA and CDR2 YSLEER. CDR3 protein: CASSQEWGPRAQYF. CDR3 nucleotides: TGCGCCAGCAGCCAAGAATGGGGCCCTCGGGCCCAGTACTTC.

This clonotype was detected many times. The V call is TRBV6-1, the J call TRBJ2-3; D remains ambiguous. Trimming shortened V by 6 bases and J by 4 bases, and 11 bases separated the two germline ends. CDR1 is MNHNS, CDR2 SASEGT, per germline. The CDR3 is 13 residues long. The chain's CDR3 is CASSSAWSDTQYF. The CDR3 DNA reads as TGTGCCAGCAGCAGCGCCTGGTCAGATACGCAGTATTTT.

The chain recombines TRBV5-1 with TRBJ1-1; a weak D match, TRBD1 (6 bases). The CDR3 runs 14 residues. V lost 5 bases and J lost 0, with 11 bases in between. Germline assignment: CDR1 SGHRS and CDR2 YFSETQ. This chain's CDR3 is CASRSTGMNTEAFF. Here the CDR3 DNA reads TGCGCCAGCAGGTCGACAGGAATGAACACTGAAGCTTTCTTT.

There are a few counts of this clonotype. The J gene is TRBJ2-3, the V gene TRBV4-3; D gene ambiguous. The V gene lost 4 bases and the J gene lost 1 base, with 27 bases spanning the gap. Germline lookup yields CDR1 LGHNA and CDR2 YSLEER. CDR3 length: 20 amino acids. CDR3 nucleotides: TGCGCCAGCAGCCCTTGGGTACTGGCGGACCGTCTGGTTGGCACAGATACGCAGTATTTT. Amino acids: CASSPWVLADRLVGTDTQYF.

This chain joins TRBV20-1 and TRBJ2-3; TRBD2 might be the D (6 bases). The CDR3 covers 14 residues. CDR1 and CDR2 from the germline V gene are DFQATT and SNEGSKA (reference sequence). Trimming stripped 3 bases from V and 0 bases from J, with 10 bases between. The CDR3 here is CSARTGDSTDTQYF. CDR3 nucleotide sequence: TGCAGTGCTAGGACGGGGGACAGCACAGATACGCAGTATTTT.

This clonotype was seen just once. The chain couples TRBV7-3 to TRBJ1-2; D possibly corresponds to TRBD1 (5 bases). CDR3 length: 14 residues. Deletions cut 5 bases from V and 7 bases from J, with 17 bases between. Germline loops: CDR1 SGHTA, CDR2 FQGTGA. The DNA for the CDR3 is TGTGCCAGCAGCCCCGACCGAGGGGTGGGTGGCTACACCTTC. This gives the protein CASSPDRGVGGYTF.

In its sample, this clonotype was seen many times. The rearrangement uses TRBV12-3 or TRBV12-4 and TRBJ2-1; 9 positions agree with TRBD1. CDR3 size: 16 residues. Germline trimming cut 3 bases from V and 7 bases from J; bases unmatched to any gene: 10. The CDR3 here is CASSFARDRERNEQFF. CDR3 nucleotide sequence: TGTGCCAGCAGTTTTGCCCGGGACAGGGAGAGAAATGAGCAGTTCTTC.

The gene calls are TRBV9 and TRBJ2-7; D gene ambiguous. CDR1 SGDLS and CDR2 YYNGEE come from the germline V gene. Trimming removed 0 bases at V and 0 bases at J, with 10 bases between. The CDR3 extends over 15 amino acids. The CDR3 here is CASSVALGSSYEQYF. The CDR3 nucleotides read TGTGCCAGCAGCGTAGCGCTTGGCAGCTCCTACGAGCAGTACTTC.